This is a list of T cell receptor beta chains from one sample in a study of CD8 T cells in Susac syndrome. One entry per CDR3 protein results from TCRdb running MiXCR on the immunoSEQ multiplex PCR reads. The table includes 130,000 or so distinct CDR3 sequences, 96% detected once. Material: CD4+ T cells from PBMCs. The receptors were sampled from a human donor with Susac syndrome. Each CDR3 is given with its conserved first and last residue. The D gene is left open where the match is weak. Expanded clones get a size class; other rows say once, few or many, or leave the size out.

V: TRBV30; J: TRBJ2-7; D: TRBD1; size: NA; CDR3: CAFNRDRAEEQYF; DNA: TGTGCCTTTAACCGGGACAGGGCTGAAGAGCAGTACTTC
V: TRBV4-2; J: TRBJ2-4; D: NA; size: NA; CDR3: CASSQAEAVSPNIQYF; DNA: TGTGCCAGCAGCCAAGCGGAGGCGGTCTCGCCAAACATTCAGTACTTC
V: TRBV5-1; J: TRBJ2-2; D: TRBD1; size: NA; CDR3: CASSEATGATGELFF; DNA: TGCGCCAGCAGCGAGGCGACAGGGGCCACCGGGGAGCTGTTTTTT
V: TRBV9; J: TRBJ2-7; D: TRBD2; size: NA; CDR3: CASSAGTRAHEQYF; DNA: TGTGCCAGCAGCGCCGGGACTAGGGCCCACGAGCAGTACTTC
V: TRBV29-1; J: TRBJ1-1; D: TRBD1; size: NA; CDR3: CSVEDIQGANTEAFF; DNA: TGCAGCGTGGAAGATATTCAGGGGGCGAACACTGAAGCTTTCTTT
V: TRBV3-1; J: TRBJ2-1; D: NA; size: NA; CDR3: CASSRRGESEQFF; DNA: TGTGCCAGCAGCCGCAGGGGTGAGAGTGAGCAGTTCTTC
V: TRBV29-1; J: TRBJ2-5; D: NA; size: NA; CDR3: CSVLANQETQYF; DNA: TGCAGCGTTCTTGCTAACCAAGAGACCCAGTACTTC
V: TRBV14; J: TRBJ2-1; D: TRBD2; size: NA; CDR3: CASSHLPGLAGVGGDNEQFF; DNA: TGTGCCAGCAGCCATCTGCCGGGACTAGCGGGAGTTGGGGGGGACAATGAGCAGTTCTTC
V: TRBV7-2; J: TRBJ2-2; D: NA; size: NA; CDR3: CASSLGGLVGELFF; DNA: TGTGCCAGCAGCTTAGGCGGGTTGGTCGGGGAGCTGTTTTTT
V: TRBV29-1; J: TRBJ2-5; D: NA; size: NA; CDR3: CSIEETQYF; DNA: TGCAGCATTGAAGAGACCCAGTACTTC
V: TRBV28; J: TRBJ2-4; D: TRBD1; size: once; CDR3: CASSLGTGGDAKNIQYF; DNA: TGTGCCAGCAGCCTCGGGACAGGGGGCGATGCCAAAAACATTCAGTACTTC
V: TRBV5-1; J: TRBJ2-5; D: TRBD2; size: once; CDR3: CASSTGLAGVVQETQYF; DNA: TGCGCCAGCAGCACCGGACTAGCGGGGGTAGTCCAAGAGACCCAGTACTTC
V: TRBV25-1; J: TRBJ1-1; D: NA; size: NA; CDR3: CASSDPGTEAFF; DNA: TGTGCCAGCAGTGATCCTGGTACTGAAGCTTTCTTT
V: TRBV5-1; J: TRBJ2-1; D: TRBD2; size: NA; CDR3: CASSLASGRRDEQFF; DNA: TGCGCCAGCAGCTTGGCCAGCGGGAGGAGGGATGAGCAGTTCTTC
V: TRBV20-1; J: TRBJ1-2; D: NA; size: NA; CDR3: CSAREVYGYTF; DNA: TGCAGTGCTAGAGAGGTCTATGGCTACACCTTC
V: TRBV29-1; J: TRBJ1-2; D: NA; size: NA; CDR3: CSVDGGNYGYTF; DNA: TGCAGCGTTGATGGAGGGAACTATGGCTACACCTTC
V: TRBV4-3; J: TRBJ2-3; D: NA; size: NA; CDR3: CASSQDTGGRDTQYF; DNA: TGCGCCAGCAGCCAAGACACAGGAGGTAGAGATACGCAGTATTTT
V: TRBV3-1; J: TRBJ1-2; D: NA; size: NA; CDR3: CASSQRGGSNGYTF; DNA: TGTGCCAGCAGCCAAAGGGGGGGCAGTAACGGCTACACCTTC